These 27 T cell receptor beta chains were sequenced from one sample in a study of technical replicates of blood from several donors (dated by TCRdb to about 2017). Library preparation was by the immunoSEQ multiplex PCR assay. TCRdb took this table from immuneACCESS and kept in-frame rearrangements with V and J called. Such tables lack part of the clones; where checked against another copy, unresolved V genes explain under half of the gap, and the rest is unexplained. The sample table records some 70,000 clones; around 95% of these occur just once. 0.2% to 0.3% of the sample comes from the top ten. The specimen was T cells isolated from PBMCs. The origin of the receptors is a human donor in good health.

The chain combines TRBV9 with TRBJ2-5, with 11 bases matching TRBD2. With 0 bases clipped from V and 2 bases from J, the junction kept 9 bases outside the gene matches. The CDR3 is 18 amino acids. The germline V gene has CDR1 SGDLS and CDR2 YYNGEE. The CDR3 is CASSVGDLAGGQQETQYF. The CDR3 DNA reads TGTGCCAGCAGCGTAGGGGATCTAGCGGGGGGACAACAAGAGACCCAGTACTTC.

V usage is TRBV9 and J usage is TRBJ2-7; the match to TRBD2 covers 16 bases. Germline assignment: CDR1 SGDLS and CDR2 YYNGEE. This CDR3 contains 15 residues. After removal of 4 bases from V and 6 bases from J, the junction contained 4 bases not matched to a gene. CDR3 sequence (DNA): TGTGCCAGCAGCCCCGGGACTAGCGGGAGGGGCGAGCAGTACTTC. It specifies CASSPGTSGRGEQYF.

J is TRBJ1-4 and V is TRBV18; 8 bases map to TRBD1. Germline values: CDR1 KGHSH, CDR2 LQKENI. The length of the CDR3 is 16 residues. V was clipped by 3 bases and J by 2 bases; unmatched bases: 5. This CDR3 is CASSPRTGGTNEKLFF. The CDR3 DNA is TGTGCCAGCTCACCGCGCACAGGGGGGACTAATGAAAAACTGTTTTTT.

The rearrangement joins TRBV11-2 to TRBJ2-7; 9 bases fit TRBD1. Looked up from germline, CDR1 is SGHAT and CDR2 is FQNNGV. V dropped 4 bases and J dropped 4; count of bases not matched to a gene: 8. The CDR3 spans 15 residues. CDR3 region: CASSSSDRGGYEQYF. CDR3 DNA sequence: TGTGCCAGCAGCTCCAGCGACAGGGGGGGGTACGAGCAGTACTTC.

The chain recombines TRBV5-6 with TRBJ1-6; TRBD1 matches at 9 bases. Trimming took 0 bases from V and 5 from J; bases not matched to a gene: 3. The V gene's germline CDR1 is SGHDT and CDR2 YYEEEE. This CDR3 comprises 16 residues. The DNA of the CDR3 is TGTGCCAGCAGCTTGGGGGACAGGGCTAATAATTCACCCCTCCACTTT. Translated: CASSLGDRANNSPLHF.

The genes are TRBV2 and TRBJ2-7, with D hard to call. With 4 bases removed from V and 4 bases from J, the gap between germline ends came to 2 bases. The CDR3 has 10 residues. CDR1 and CDR2 (germline): SNHLY, FYNNEI. Here the CDR3 reads CASSVYEQYF. CDR3 DNA: TGTGCCAGCAGTGTATACGAGCAGTACTTC.

The chain joins TRBV6-6 to TRBJ1-5, with D possibly being TRBD1 (5 bases). Germline loops: CDR1 MNHNY, CDR2 SVGAGI (reference sequence). The CDR3 is made up of 12 amino acids. V dropped 4 bases and J dropped 9 bases, with 10 bases sitting between them. The CDR3 loop reads CASSSGIPPQHF. The CDR3 DNA reads TGTGCCAGCAGTTCAGGGATCCCGCCCCAGCATTTT.

This chain connects TRBV28 to TRBJ2-2; 9 bases agree with TRBD1. The CDR3 consists of 15 residues. The J segment lost 5 bases and the V segment lost 3 bases, leaving 4 bases of the junction unmatched. Germline lookup yields CDR1 MDHEN and CDR2 SYDVKM. The CDR3 is CASSFDGQGTGELFF. The DNA for the CDR3 is TGTGCCAGCAGTTTTGACGGACAGGGGACCGGGGAGCTGTTTTTT.

The V and J genes are TRBV11-3 and TRBJ2-7; D may be TRBD1 (6 bases). The germline V and J ends were trimmed by 6 bases and 3 bases, with 15 bases remaining between them. The CDR3 is made up of 14 amino acids. Germline V CDR1 and CDR2: SGHNT, YENEEA. CDR3 sequence reads: CASSQTGNRYEQYF. CDR3 coding DNA: TGTGCCAGCAGTCAAACAGGGAACCGCTACGAGCAGTACTTC.

The chain couples TRBV6-1 to TRBJ2-1, with 12 positions matching TRBD1. V lost 2 bases to trimming and J lost 8 bases; unmatched junction nucleotides: 7. This CDR3 region has 16 residues. CDR1 MNHNS and CDR2 SASEGT come from the germline V gene. CDR3 bases: TGTGCCAGCAGTGAAAGGGGGGACAGGGGGCAGGATGAGCAGTTCTTC. It specifies CASSERGDRGQDEQFF.

The chain combines TRBV28 with TRBJ1-2; maybe TRBD1 (5 bases). The CDR3 is made up of 13 amino acids. Germline assignment: CDR1 MDHEN and CDR2 SYDVKM. The V gene lost 7 bases and the J gene lost 1 base, with 10 bases spanning the gap. The CDR3 here is CASIADNNYGYTF. The CDR3 coding sequence is TGTGCCAGCATCGCGGACAATAACTATGGCTACACCTTC.

The CDR3 reads CASSREGQGKNTEAFF. CDR3 DNA: TGTGCCAGCAGCCGTGAAGGACAGGGGAAGAACACTGAAGCTTTCTTT. The gene calls are TRBV28 and TRBJ1-1; 9 nucleotides align to TRBD1. Germline lookup yields CDR1 MDHEN and CDR2 SYDVKM. The junction had 9 bases not matched to a gene; V was cut back by 6 bases and J by 1 base. CDR3 length: 16 amino acids.

V gene TRBV19 combines with J gene TRBJ1-2; 7 positions match TRBD1. The CDR3 runs to 20 residues. Unmatched junction bases numbered 26, after V lost 9 bases and J lost 1 base. CDR1 and CDR2 from the germline V gene are LNHDA and SQIVND (reference sequence). The CDR3 reads CARLYLQADCGTALNYGYTF. Written as DNA, the CDR3 is TGTGCCAGACTCTACCTCCAGGCTGACTGTGGGACAGCGCTTAACTATGGCTACACCTTC.

The chain combines TRBV2 with TRBJ1-3; D possibly corresponds to TRBD1 (5 bases). CDR1 is SNHLY and CDR2 is FYNNEI in the germline V gene. V was pared by 10 bases and J by 0 bases, with 16 bases between. The CDR3 sequence is 15 residues long. This chain's CDR3 is CATPRQPSSGNTIYF. CDR3 bases: TGTGCCACCCCCCGACAGCCGAGCTCTGGAAACACCATATATTTT.

The chain joins TRBV6-5 to TRBJ2-5; weak D call: TRBD2 (5 bases). CDR3 length equals 15 residues. V lost 7 bases, J lost 3 bases, and 18 bases lay in between. Germline CDR1 and CDR2: MNHEY and SVGAGI. The CDR3 DNA follows: TGTGCCAGCACCCCGGCGGCCAGCGGAGAAGAGACCCAGTACTTC. It encodes CASTPAASGEETQYF.

This chain connects TRBV5-1 to TRBJ1-2; 8 bases align to TRBD1. Trimming took 4 bases from V and 0 from J; bases not matched to a gene: 5. Per the germline V gene, CDR1 is SGHRS and CDR2 is YFSETQ. This CDR3 is 15 amino acids long. The CDR3 loop is CASSGTGGANYGYTF. The CDR3 DNA reads as TGCGCCAGCAGCGGAACAGGGGGAGCTAACTATGGCTACACCTTC.

This rearrangement joins TRBV2 to TRBJ2-7; 7 positions agree with TRBD1. This CDR3 region has 15 residues. Losses at the gene ends were 2 bases for V and 3 bases for J; bases not matched to a gene: 7. Germline CDR1 is SNHLY and CDR2 is FYNNEI. CDR3 in DNA: TGTGCCAGCAGTGAAAGCCGGCCAGGGGGCTACGAGCAGTACTTC. This sequence encodes CASSESRPGGYEQYF.

V is TRBV4-2 and J is TRBJ1-1, with 7 bases aligning to TRBD1. The CDR3 covers 14 residues. Per the germline V gene, CDR1 is LGHNA and CDR2 is YNFKEQ. V lost 1 base, J lost 3 bases, and 2 bases stayed unmatched. The CDR3 loop reads CASSQVTGDTEAFF. In DNA form, the CDR3 reads TGTGCCAGCAGCCAAGTCACAGGGGACACTGAAGCTTTCTTT.

The rearrangement uses TRBV5-5 and TRBJ2-2; no clear D gene. Trimming pared 2 bases from V and 4 bases from J, leaving 12 bases between. Germline loops: CDR1 SGHKS, CDR2 YYEKEE (reference sequence). This CDR3 has 15 amino acids. CDR3 DNA: TGTGCCAGCAGCTTAGGAGCCGGAGTCACCGGGGAGCTGTTTTTT. Its protein is CASSLGAGVTGELFF.

This chain joins TRBV9 and TRBJ2-7; 11 bases line up with TRBD2. Germline loops: CDR1 SGDLS, CDR2 YYNGEE. V lost 0 bases and J lost 7; bases outside the gene matches: 6. The CDR3 has 15 amino acids. The DNA of the CDR3 is TGTGCCAGCAGCGTAGGAGTAGCGGGGGGGAATGAGCAGTACTTC. Translated: CASSVGVAGGNEQYF.

This sequence joins TRBV6-5 and TRBJ1-5; D gene unclear. The V end lost 4 bases, the J end lost 7 bases, and 8 bases lay between the germline ends. The CDR3 consists of 12 residues. Germline loops: CDR1 MNHEY, CDR2 SVGAGI. The CDR3 sequence: CASSSLGQPQHF. As DNA, the CDR3 is TGTGCCAGCAGTTCCCTCGGGCAGCCCCAGCATTTT.

This chain uses TRBV11-3 with TRBJ2-7; 7 nucleotides line up with TRBD1. The CDR3 loop spans 14 amino acids. Germline V lookup: CDR1 SGHNT, CDR2 YENEEA. With 5 bases clipped from V and 1 base from J, the junction kept 5 bases outside the gene matches. As DNA, the CDR3 is TGTGCCAGCAGCAACCGGGACAGTTCCTACGAGCAGTACTTC. Its translation: CASSNRDSSYEQYF.

The J gene is TRBJ1-1, the V gene TRBV6-6; tentatively, D is TRBD1 (6 bases). The V gene's germline CDR1 is MNHNY and CDR2 SVGAGI (reference sequence). Trimming cost V 5 bases and J 3 bases, with 10 bases left between them. CDR3 length: 13 amino acids. The CDR3 reads CASSPRTDTEAFF. CDR3 DNA sequence: TGTGCCAGCAGTCCCAGGACAGACACTGAAGCTTTCTTT.

This sequence joins TRBV19 and TRBJ2-1, with TRBD2 matching 9 bases. CDR3 length equals 17 residues. J was trimmed by 1 base and V by 0 bases; bases with no gene match: 4. Germline CDR1 is LNHDA and CDR2 is SQIVND (reference sequence). The DNA for the CDR3 is TGTGCCAGTAGTATAGACCCTAGCGGGAAGTCCTACAATGAGCAGTTCTTC. Encoded protein: CASSIDPSGKSYNEQFF. The variable domain in full, with the rest retrieved from reference TRBV19 and TRBJ2-1, is DGGITQSPKYLFRKEGQNVTLSCEQNLNHDAMYWYRQDPGQGLRLIYYSQIVNDFQKGDIAEGYSVSREKKESFPLTVTSAQKNPTAFYLCASSIDPSGKSYNEQFFGPGTRLTVL.

J is TRBJ2-3 and V is TRBV11-2; 7 bases line up with TRBD2. J was trimmed by 2 bases and V by 0 bases; bases with no gene match: 5. The CDR3 has 16 amino acids. Germline V CDR1 and CDR2: SGHAT, FQNNGV. For the CDR3, the DNA is TGTGCCAGCAGCTTAGAGGCGGGGGTGAACACAGATACGCAGTATTTT. Translated: CASSLEAGVNTDTQYF.

The chain couples TRBV6-1 to TRBJ2-7, with D perhaps matching TRBD1 (6 bases). V was shortened by 10 bases and J by 6 bases, with 10 bases between the two germline ends. Germline assignment: CDR1 MNHNS and CDR2 SASEGT. This CDR3 has 10 residues. Here the CDR3 DNA reads TGTGCCACCGCAGGGGTCGAGCAGTACTTC. Its translation is CATAGVEQYF.

The chain combines TRBV29-1 with TRBJ2-5; D might be TRBD2 (5 bases). This CDR3 has 14 residues. The V gene lost 3 bases and the J gene lost 9 bases, with 20 bases spanning the gap. Germline CDR1 is SQVTM and CDR2 is ANQGSEA. The CDR3 sequence: CSVDHGETSKAQYF. The CDR3 DNA sequence: TGCAGCGTTGATCACGGGGAAACCTCAAAGGCCCAGTACTTC.